This T cell receptor (beta chain) was obtained from a study of radiotherapy plus CTLA-4 blockade in lung cancer. Generated by immunoSEQ multiplex PCR, the TCRdb table keeps only in-frame clones and is missing some. This table has about 49,000 clones, 73% appearing once. This CDR3 contains 15 residues. Germline V gene data show CDR1 as LNHNV and CDR2 as YYDKDF (reference sequence). Deletions cut 4 bases from V and 4 bases from J, with 13 bases between. The sequence came from a human donor with non-small cell lung cancer who had a complete response to radiotherapy plus ipilimumab. The chain uses TRBV15 and TRBJ2-2; D is perhaps TRBD2 (5 bases). The source was peripheral blood, collected from a patient treated with radiotherapy plus ipilimumab. This CDR3 reads CATSTRGTSTGELFF. The CDR3, as DNA: TGTGCCACCAGCACCCGGGGAACATCCACCGGGGAGCTGTTTTTT.